This TCR beta chain was found in a study of beta chain features in type 1 diabetes. Study-level results: cDNA-based reads could over-represent cells with high TCR expression. Shorter templates may be favored by PCR, equally so in patients and controls. Among all four CD4+ subsets, Type 1 diabetes patients had TCRB CDR3s that were moderately but significantly shorter.

This clone occurred many times. Its target is not known. Of the isolated RNA, all was reverse transcribed, and so the sequenced material was expressed TCRB transcripts. The repertoire was sequenced with immunoSEQ multiplex PCR; TCRdb's copy has only in-frame clones and lacks some. The repertoire consists of over 120,000 clones, with 8.5% to 12% occurring once and the leading ten covering 1.3%. Sample: naive CD4+ T cells from blood. The sequence derives from a man aged 18-30 years in good health.

Here the CDR3 reads CSVEVGQSTDTQYF. The CDR3 nucleotides read TGCAGCGTTGAAGTGGGGCAGAGCACAGATACGCAGTATTTT. This chain joins TRBV29-1 and TRBJ2-3, with D possibly matching TRBD1 (5 bases). Trimming took off 1 base at V and 0 bases at J, with 8 bases between the two ends. The CDR3 spans 14 residues. Germline-derived CDR1 and CDR2 are SQVTM and ANQGSEA.